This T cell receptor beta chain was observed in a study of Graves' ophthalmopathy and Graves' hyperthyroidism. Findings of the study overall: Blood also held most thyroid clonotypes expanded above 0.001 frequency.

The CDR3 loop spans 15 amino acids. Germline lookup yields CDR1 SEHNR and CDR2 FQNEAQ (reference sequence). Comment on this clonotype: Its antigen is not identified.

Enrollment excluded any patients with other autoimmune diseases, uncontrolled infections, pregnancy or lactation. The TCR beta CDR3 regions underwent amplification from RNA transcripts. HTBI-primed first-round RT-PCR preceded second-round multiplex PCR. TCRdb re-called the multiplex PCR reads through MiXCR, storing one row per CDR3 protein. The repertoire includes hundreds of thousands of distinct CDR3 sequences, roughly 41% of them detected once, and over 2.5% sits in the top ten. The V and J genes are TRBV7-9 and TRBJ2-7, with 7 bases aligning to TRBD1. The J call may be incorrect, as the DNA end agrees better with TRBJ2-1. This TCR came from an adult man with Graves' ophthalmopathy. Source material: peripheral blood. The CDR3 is CASSLASGQYNEQFF. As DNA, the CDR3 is TGTGCCAGCAGCTTAGCATCGGGACAGTACAATGAGCAGTTCTTC.